These 27 T cell receptor beta chains came from one sample sequenced in a study of shared clonotypes between healthy human individuals (dated by TCRdb to between 2020 and 2021). The library was generated by the immunoSEQ multiplex PCR assay. Here the immuneACCESS table is served through TCRdb, limited to in-frame sequences with V and J called. Missing clones are a known gap in these copies; in checked studies unresolved V genes cover under half, and the rest lacks a known reason. The sample has 2 million to 2.5 million clones on record, approximately 96% of them singletons. Over 0.1% of the sample rests with the top ten. Sequenced input: naive CD4+ T cells sorted from blood. The cell subset or site label on this specimen signifies: CD45RA+ positively selected. All receptors derive from a man aged 18-30 years in good health.

The rearrangement uses TRBV9 and TRBJ2-7; D gene ambiguous. The CDR3 has 14 amino acids. Looked up from germline, CDR1 is SGDLS and CDR2 is YYNGEE. V shed 4 bases and J shed 1 base, with 12 bases lying between them. The chain's CDR3 is CASSPWSKSYEQYF. As DNA, the CDR3 is TGTGCCAGCAGCCCCTGGTCGAAGTCCTACGAGCAGTACTTC.

In this sample, this clone turned up once. This sample also contains other DNA sequences that code for the same CDR3. The rearrangement joins TRBV29-1 to TRBJ2-3; unclear D gene. The CDR3 length is 11 residues. The V and J ends lost 3 bases and 3 bases respectively, with 4 bases between them. CDR1 is SQVTM, CDR2 ANQGSEA, per germline. The CDR3 bases are TGCAGCGTTGATACGACAGATACGCAGTATTTT. It specifies CSVDTTDTQYF.

This clone is a singleton in its sample. The chain carries TRBV15 and TRBJ1-4, with TRBD1 as a possible D gene (5 bases). The germline V and J ends were trimmed by 3 bases and 8 bases, with 16 bases remaining between them. The CDR3 contains 15 residues. Germline V gene data show CDR1 as LNHNV and CDR2 as YYDKDF (reference sequence). The CDR3 loop reads CATSRADSRREKLFF. CDR3 coding DNA: TGTGCCACCAGCAGGGCTGACAGCAGAAGAGAAAAACTGTTTTTT.

Written as DNA, the CDR3 is TGTGCCAGCAGTGACCCCCTGGGTGGCTACACCTTC. Translating it yields CASSDPLGGYTF. The rearrangement uses TRBV6-4 and TRBJ1-2; D remains unclear. Trimming removed 2 bases from V and 7 bases from J, with 8 bases in between. The CDR3 has 12 amino acids. Germline assignment: CDR1 MRHNA and CDR2 SNTAGT.

This clone appeared once. The chain has TRBV10-3 and TRBJ1-5; no firm D call. This CDR3 comprises 12 residues. Germline values: CDR1 ENHRY, CDR2 SYGVKD. V lost 3 bases, J lost 6 bases, and 6 bases lay in between. The CDR3 DNA reads TGTGCCATCAGTGATTTACCTCAGCCCCAGCATTTT. Amino acid sequence: CAISDLPQPQHF.

This chain connects TRBV7-2 to TRBJ1-1, with D hard to call. Germline V lookup: CDR1 SGHTA, CDR2 FQGNSA. Trimming removed 1 base at V and 6 bases at J, with 9 bases between. CDR3 length: 13 amino acids. CDR3 sequence (DNA): TGTGCCAGCAGCTTAGAGAGAACGGCTGAAGCTTTCTTT. It is translated as CASSLERTAEAFF. The full variable domain, with the rest looked up from reference TRBV7-2 and TRBJ1-1, is GAGVSQSPSNKVTEKGKDVELRCDPISGHTALYWYRQSLGQGLEFLIYFQGNSAPDKSGLPSDRFSAERTGGSVSTLTIQRTQQEDSAVYLCASSLERTAEAFFGQGTRLTVV.

The chain couples TRBV19 to TRBJ1-5; 11 bases agree with TRBD1. CDR1 and CDR2 from the germline V gene are LNHDA and SQIVND (reference sequence). The V segment lost 5 bases and the J segment 0 bases; nucleotides outside the gene matches: 9. CDR3 length: 18 amino acids. The CDR3 reads CASSFGQGAFYSNQPQHF. The DNA of the CDR3 is TGTGCCAGTAGTTTTGGACAGGGGGCATTTTATAGCAATCAGCCCCAGCATTTT.

The rearrangement uses TRBV14 and TRBJ2-7; a possible D gene is TRBD1 (5 bases). Germline lookup yields CDR1 SGHDN and CDR2 FVKESK. The V gene lost 4 bases and the J gene lost 2 bases, with 15 bases spanning the gap. This CDR3 comprises 15 residues. The CDR3 region is CASSPQGFGTYEQYF. The CDR3, as DNA: TGTGCCAGCAGCCCCCAGGGCTTTGGAACCTACGAGCAGTACTTC.

The chain carries TRBV9 and TRBJ1-6; 7 bases fit TRBD1. The CDR3 totals 15 residues. J lost 9 bases, V lost 2 bases, and 8 bases had no gene match. Germline assignment: CDR1 SGDLS and CDR2 YYNGEE. The CDR3 reads CASSVNDRALSPLHF. CDR3 in DNA: TGTGCCAGCAGCGTGAACGACAGGGCCCTTTCACCCCTCCACTTT.

This clone was seen a single time. Here the CDR3 reads CASSPETSGRSYEQYF. CDR3 nucleotide sequence: TGTGCCAGCAGCCCAGAGACTAGCGGGCGGTCCTACGAGCAGTACTTC. The genes are TRBV7-2 and TRBJ2-7; 10 nucleotides match TRBD2. CDR1 and CDR2 from the germline V gene are SGHTA and FQGNSA. J gave up 1 base and V 5 bases, and 8 bases lay outside the gene matches. CDR3 length: 16 residues.

In regard to this clone: Distinct nucleotide sequences in the sample also encode this CDR3. The V gene is TRBV20-1, the J gene TRBJ2-5, with a possible D match to TRBD2 (6 bases). V dropped 6 bases and J dropped 4 bases, with 9 bases sitting between them. The CDR3 contains 11 residues. Germline lookup yields CDR1 DFQATT and CDR2 SNEGSKA (reference sequence). CDR3 in DNA: TGCAGTGCGGGCGGGGCAGAGACCCAGTACTTC. Protein: CSAGGAETQYF.

The rearrangement joins TRBV11-2 to TRBJ2-1; TRBD1 might be the D (6 bases). The CDR3 covers 17 residues. Trimming took off 5 bases at V and 0 bases at J, with 17 bases between the two ends. From germline, CDR1 is SGHAT and CDR2 FQNNGV. CDR3 protein: CASSLFPGQLSYNEQFF. The CDR3 DNA follows: TGTGCCAGCAGCCTGTTCCCGGGACAACTCTCCTACAATGAGCAGTTCTTC. The full variable domain, in which reference TRBV11-2 and TRBJ2-1 provide the parts outside the CDR3, is EAGVAQSPRYKIIEKRQSVAFWCNPISGHATLYWYQQILGQGPKLLIQFQNNGVVDDSQLPKDRFSAERLKGVDSTLKIQPAKLEDSAVYLCASSLFPGQLSYNEQFFGPGTRLTVL.

The chain couples TRBV6-1 to TRBJ2-7, with 8 bases identical to TRBD1. The J segment lost 12 bases and the V segment lost 4 bases, leaving 5 bases of the junction unmatched. Germline values: CDR1 MNHNS, CDR2 SASEGT. The CDR3 loop spans 11 amino acids. For the CDR3, the DNA is TGTGCCAGCAGTGTTGGGACAGGACCGTACTTC. Protein product: CASSVGTGPYF.

The V gene is TRBV5-4, the J gene TRBJ1-2; D is uncertain. V was trimmed by 0 bases and J by 1 base, leaving 7 bases between them. Germline-derived CDR1 and CDR2 are SGHNT and YYREEE (reference sequence). The CDR3 spans 14 residues. CDR3 in amino acids: CASSLVAVNYGYTF. CDR3 bases: TGTGCCAGCAGCTTGGTGGCGGTTAACTATGGCTACACCTTC. The full variable domain, with the rest looked up from reference TRBV5-4 and TRBJ1-2, is ETGVTQSPTHLIKTRGQQVTLRCSSQSGHNTVSWYQQALGQGPQFIFQYYREEENGRGNFPPRFSGLQFPNYSSELNVNALELDDSALYLCASSLVAVNYGYTFGSGTRLTVV.

The rearrangement links TRBV30 to TRBJ2-7, with 8 bases that match TRBD1. CDR3 size: 12 residues. V lost 5 bases, J lost 5 bases, and 5 bases stayed unmatched. CDR1 is GTSNPN, CDR2 SVGIG, per germline (reference sequence). This CDR3 reads CAWGDRGHEQYF. CDR3 coding DNA: TGTGCCTGGGGTGACAGGGGCCACGAGCAGTACTTC.

This chain joins TRBV30 and TRBJ2-7; D unclear. Germline V gene data show CDR1 as GTSNPN and CDR2 as SVGIG (reference sequence). V was cut by 6 bases and J by 2 bases, with 17 bases left in between. This CDR3 is 14 amino acids long. CDR3 nucleotides: TGTGCCTGTCGACTCCCCCTCACCACCTACGAGCAGTACTTC. It is translated as CACRLPLTTYEQYF.

This chain uses TRBV7-2 with TRBJ1-1, with 10 bases that match TRBD1. The CDR3 extends over 16 amino acids. CDR1 is SGHTA, CDR2 FQGNSA, per germline. With 1 base clipped from V and 5 bases from J, the junction kept 7 bases outside the gene matches. CDR3 protein: CASSLGDRGSHTEAFF. The DNA for the CDR3 is TGTGCCAGCAGCTTAGGGGACAGGGGAAGTCATACTGAAGCTTTCTTT. The variable domain in full, with the rest retrieved from reference TRBV7-2 and TRBJ1-1, is GAGVSQSPSNKVTEKGKDVELRCDPISGHTALYWYRQSLGQGLEFLIYFQGNSAPDKSGLPSDRFSAERTGGSVSTLTIQRTQQEDSAVYLCASSLGDRGSHTEAFFGQGTRLTVV.

The chain carries TRBV7-9 and TRBJ2-7; 9 nucleotides match TRBD1. The junction had 5 bases not matched to a gene; V was cut back by 4 bases and J by 4 bases. This CDR3 has 14 amino acids. Germline lookup yields CDR1 SEHNR and CDR2 FQNEAQ (reference sequence). The CDR3 bases are TGTGCCAGCAGCTCAGGGGACAGGGCGTACGAGCAGTACTTC. Translation gives CASSSGDRAYEQYF.

The gene calls are TRBV4-3 and TRBJ2-7, with 7 bases identical to TRBD2. Trimming took 1 base from V and 4 from J; bases not matched to a gene: 10. The CDR3 has 16 residues. Germline lookup yields CDR1 LGHNA and CDR2 YSLEER. CDR3 bases: TGCGCCAGCAGCCAAGTCCGTGGTGGCGGGAGTTACGAGCAGTACTTC. Translating gives CASSQVRGGGSYEQYF.

This rearrangement joins TRBV27 to TRBJ1-4; tentatively, D is TRBD1 (6 bases). The CDR3 contains 14 residues. Germline CDR1 reads MNHEY; CDR2 reads SMNVEV (reference sequence). Between the trimmed V and J ends, which lost 6 bases and 8 bases, there was a span of 16 bases. Here the CDR3 DNA reads TGTGCCAGCAGGAAACAGGGTCTGGGAGAAAAACTGTTTTTT. Protein: CASRKQGLGEKLFF.

The J gene is TRBJ2-4, the V gene TRBV5-1, with TRBD2 identical over 9 bases. The CDR3 consists of 15 residues. With V trimmed by 4 bases and J by 8 bases, 10 bases remained unmatched. Germline loops: CDR1 SGHRS, CDR2 YFSETQ. The CDR3 nucleotides are TGCGCCAGCAGCGCGACCGGGACTAGCCAAGACATTCAGTACTTC. This codes for CASSATGTSQDIQYF.

The chain employs TRBV10-3 and TRBJ1-2; D is perhaps TRBD1 (5 bases). CDR1 and CDR2 from the germline V gene are ENHRY and SYGVKD. There are 13 residues in the CDR3. V was cut by 10 bases and J by 0 bases, with 12 bases left in between. The CDR3 sequence is CATHGGANYGYTF. DNA of the CDR3: TGTGCCACCCACGGAGGGGCTAACTATGGCTACACCTTC.

V is TRBV2 and J is TRBJ1-2, with TRBD1 identical over 8 bases. Germline values: CDR1 SNHLY, CDR2 FYNNEI. This CDR3 region has 15 residues. J gave up 2 bases and V 5 bases, and 7 bases lay outside the gene matches. Here the CDR3 DNA reads TGTGCCAGCAGTCACTACAGGGGGGAGAACTATGGCTACACCTTC. Translation gives CASSHYRGENYGYTF.

The chain combines TRBV6-6 with TRBJ1-1; 8 bases are shared with TRBD1. The CDR3 extends over 13 amino acids. Germline values: CDR1 MNHNY, CDR2 SVGAGI (reference sequence). J lost 6 bases, V lost 7 bases, and 7 bases had no gene match. The CDR3 reads CASTSRGPAEAFF. The CDR3 DNA reads TGTGCCAGCACCTCCAGGGGGCCGGCTGAAGCTTTCTTT.

The rearrangement joins TRBV6-5 to TRBJ2-5; D is perhaps TRBD2 (6 bases). The CDR3 length is 13 residues. V shed 4 bases and J shed 0 bases, with 6 bases lying between them. Per the germline V gene, CDR1 is MNHEY and CDR2 is SVGAGI. This CDR3 is CASSWRDQETQYF. Here the CDR3 DNA reads TGTGCCAGCAGTTGGAGGGACCAAGAGACCCAGTACTTC.

The chain employs TRBV6-5 and TRBJ1-2, with 9 nucleotides matching TRBD1. There are 14 residues in the CDR3. Germline CDR1 and CDR2: MNHEY and SVGAGI. The V and J ends lost 4 bases and 9 bases, in that order; junction bases with no gene match: 9. CDR3 in amino acids: CASSSRDRAVSYTF. The CDR3 DNA reads TGTGCCAGCAGTTCCCGGGACAGGGCAGTTAGCTACACCTTC.

The V call is TRBV14, the J call TRBJ2-1; 9 bases align to TRBD1. CDR3 length equals 14 residues. Germline assignment: CDR1 SGHDN and CDR2 FVKESK. Trimming at V came to 4 bases and at J to 10 bases, leaving 8 bases not matched to a gene. The CDR3 DNA sequence: TGTGCCAGCAGCCCGGGACAGGGATATGGCGAGCAGTTCTTC. The encoded protein is CASSPGQGYGEQFF.